Below are 14 T cell receptor beta chains sequenced from a single sample in a study of liver allograft versus peripheral blood T cells. Study at large: Blood and transplanted-liver T cell receptor repertoires from recipients were compared.

MiXCR, applied by TCRdb to the reads, yields one record per CDR3 protein. The sample records several thousand distinct CDR3 sequences, around a sixth being singletons. All receptors come from a human patient who had a liver transplant. Some of these T cells may belong to the graft donor.

With regard to this clonotype: Given a much more abundant clone one base away, this may be a read error. The chain joins TRBV6-6 to TRBJ1-2; no firm D call. Looked up from germline, CDR1 is MNHNY and CDR2 is SVGAGI (reference sequence). The CDR3 is made up of 15 amino acids. CDR3 bases: TGTGCCAGCAGTGAATTGACTCAGCGGGAATATGGCTACGCCTTC. It specifies CASSELTQREYGYAF.

By sample share, this clonotype is medium-sized. The V gene is TRBV24-1, the J gene TRBJ1-2; D uncertain. This CDR3 comprises 14 residues. Between the trimmed V and J ends, which lost 4 bases and 6 bases, there was a span of 14 bases. Germline CDR1 is KGHDR and CDR2 is SFDVKD. The chain's CDR3 is CATSDPGIQDGYTF. Written as DNA, the CDR3 is TGTGCCACCAGTGACCCCGGGATACAAGATGGCTACACCTTC.

V is TRBV20-1 and J is TRBJ2-1, with D tentatively TRBD1 (6 bases). V was clipped by 3 bases and J by 12 bases, with 21 bases between them. This CDR3 comprises 14 residues. In germline, CDR1 is DFQATT, CDR2 SNEGSKA (reference sequence). DNA of the CDR3: TGCAGTGCTAGTAGAGGGACAAGGAGCATCGGGCAGTTCTTC. It is translated as CSASRGTRSIGQFF.

This clonotype was observed a handful of times. The CDR3 here is CASSVGRRPTEAFF. The CDR3 DNA reads as TGTGCCAGCAGCGTAGGGCGGCGGCCCACTGAAGCTTTCTTT. The chain joins TRBV9 to TRBJ1-1; D call uncertain. V dropped 0 bases and J dropped 4 bases, with 10 bases sitting between them. The CDR3 extends over 14 amino acids. CDR1 is SGDLS and CDR2 is YYNGEE in the germline V gene.

This clonotype was found a few times. This rearrangement joins TRBV6-1 to TRBJ2-5; tentative D call: TRBD1 (6 bases). Trimming stripped 3 bases from V and 7 bases from J, with 15 bases between. Germline V gene data show CDR1 as MNHNS and CDR2 as SASEGT. CDR3 length: 14 amino acids. CDR3 amino acids: CASSDTGYERTQYF. In DNA, the CDR3 is TGTGCCAGCAGTGACACAGGGTACGAACGGACCCAGTACTTC.

This clonotype was seen more than once but under ten times. The chain recombines TRBV25-1 with TRBJ1-2; D might be TRBD1 (5 bases). V lost 3 bases, J lost 4 bases, and 9 bases lay in between. The CDR3 runs to 13 residues. The germline gives CDR1 MGHDK, CDR2 SYGVNS. In DNA, the CDR3 is TGTGCCAGCAGTGAGGGGCAGAGCTATGGCTACACCTTC. It yields the protein CASSEGQSYGYTF.

This clonotype is labeled medium-sized. V usage is TRBV9 and J usage is TRBJ2-1; 8 positions agree with TRBD1. The CDR3 runs to 16 residues. Germline trimming cut 3 bases from V and 3 bases from J; bases unmatched to any gene: 8. From germline, CDR1 is SGDLS and CDR2 YYNGEE. Written as DNA, the CDR3 is TGTGCCAGCAGCGAGCTCGGACAGGGTGGCTACAATGAGCAGTTCTTC. It is translated as CASSELGQGGYNEQFF. Filled out from reference TRBV9 and TRBJ2-1, the complete variable domain reads DSGVTQTPKHLITATGQRVTLRCSPRSGDLSVYWYQQSLDQGLQFLIQYYNGEERAKGNILERFSAQQFPDLHSELNLSSLELGDSALYFCASSELGQGGYNEQFFGPGTRLTVL.

This clonotype was seen a few times. V and J are TRBV10-2 and TRBJ2-6; D call uncertain. The length of the CDR3 is 14 residues. V was clipped by 2 bases and J by 6 bases, with 8 bases between them. From germline, CDR1 is WSHSY and CDR2 SAAADI. CDR3 loop: CASSEVGLANVLTF. For the CDR3, the DNA is TGCGCCAGCAGTGAGGTCGGGCTGGCCAACGTCCTGACTTTC.

In this sample, this clonotype is medium-sized. The rearrangement links TRBV30 to TRBJ1-2; the D gene is possibly TRBD1 (6 bases). CDR1 and CDR2 (germline): GTSNPN, SVGIG (reference sequence). Trimming stripped 4 bases from V and 8 bases from J, with 14 bases between. This CDR3 is built from 12 residues. Here the CDR3 DNA reads TGTGCCTGGACAGGGGATCCCTGGGGCTACACCTTC. Its protein is CAWTGDPWGYTF.

With regard to this clonotype: Possible read error: a much larger clone is one base away. The rearrangement uses TRBV5-6 and TRBJ2-7; a weak D match, TRBD1 (6 bases). This CDR3 is built from 14 residues. Looked up from germline, CDR1 is SGHDT and CDR2 is YYEEEE. Between the trimmed V and J ends, which lost 3 bases and 2 bases, there was a span of 12 bases. The CDR3 is CASSSPDRTYEQYF. The CDR3 nucleotides are TGTGCCAGCAGCTCCCCTGACAGGACCTACGAGCAGTACTTC.

This clonotype is labeled medium-sized (0.01 to 0.1%). The chain combines TRBV7-2 with TRBJ2-7; D may correspond to TRBD1 or TRBD2 (5 bases each). The V end was cut by 2 bases, the J end by 8 bases, with 13 bases between. Germline loops: CDR1 SGHTA, CDR2 FQGNSA. There are 13 residues in the CDR3. The CDR3 loop reads CASSLRGANQQYF. CDR3 DNA: TGTGCCAGCAGCTTAAGAGGGGCAAACCAGCAGTACTTC.

By share, this clonotype counts as medium-sized (0.01 to 0.1%). This chain connects TRBV18 to TRBJ2-7, with 9 bases identical to TRBD2. Trimming took 1 base from V and 0 from J; bases not matched to a gene: 1. The germline V gene has CDR1 KGHSH and CDR2 LQKENI. The CDR3 spans 15 residues. The CDR3, as DNA: TGTGCCAGCTCACCACGCGGGGGGGCCTCCTACGAGCAGTACTTC. This gives the protein CASSPRGGASYEQYF.

By sample share, this clonotype is medium-sized. The chain has TRBV9 and TRBJ1-1; D is uncertain. The CDR3 has 13 residues. Between the trimmed V and J ends, which lost 0 bases and 3 bases, there was a span of 6 bases. Germline V gene lookup returns CDR1 SGDLS and CDR2 YYNGEE. CDR3 sequence: CASSVGVYTEAFF. The DNA for the CDR3 is TGTGCCAGCAGCGTAGGGGTTTACACTGAAGCTTTCTTT.

This clonotype is medium-sized. This sequence joins TRBV20-1 and TRBJ1-1; D remains ambiguous. The CDR3 extends over 12 amino acids. V lost 3 bases to trimming and J lost 10 bases, with 15 bases between them. The germline V gene has CDR1 DFQATT and CDR2 SNEGSKA (reference sequence). The CDR3 DNA reads TGCAGTGCTAGTAAGTCGTCACTGGGAGCTTTCTTT. Protein: CSASKSSLGAFF.